The 22 T cell receptor beta chains below come from one sample, sequenced in a study of cytomegalovirus exposure and HLA in healthy donors. The PCR made use of 60 Vbeta and 13 Jbeta primers. Repertoires were generated with immunoSEQ multiplex PCR, while TCRdb's copy carries only in-frame clones and drops some. Of about 99,000 clones in the sample, approximately 80% are singletons; the top ten hold 1.5% to 2%. Specimen: PBMCs. These receptors were obtained from a woman aged 35 to 49 in good health and CMV-seronegative.

The chain uses TRBV27 and TRBJ2-5, with 7 bases lining up with TRBD1. CDR3 size: 16 residues. Trimming cost V 3 bases and J 4 bases; bases outside gene matches: 11. In germline, CDR1 is MNHEY, CDR2 SMNVEV (reference sequence). CDR3 region: CASSFTGAPGRETQYF. CDR3 coding DNA: TGTGCCAGCAGTTTTACAGGGGCCCCCGGGCGAGAGACCCAGTACTTC.

The V and J genes are TRBV6-5 and TRBJ1-1; 10 bases line up with TRBD1. Per germline, CDR1 MNHEY and CDR2 SVGAGI. The J segment lost 10 bases and the V segment lost 4 bases, leaving 3 bases of the junction unmatched. This CDR3 is 12 amino acids long. Written as DNA, the CDR3 is TGTGCCAGCAGTTCGGGACAGGGGAGAGCTTTCTTT. Protein sequence: CASSSGQGRAFF.

The sample holds one count of this clone. The V and J genes are TRBV29-1 and TRBJ1-2, with no clear D. CDR1 SQVTM and CDR2 ANQGSEA come from the germline V gene. The CDR3 sequence is 13 residues long. The germline V and J ends were trimmed by 0 bases and 3 bases, with 8 bases remaining between them. The chain's CDR3 is CSVEEAGYYGYTF. In DNA form, the CDR3 reads TGCAGCGTTGAAGAAGCCGGGTACTATGGCTACACCTTC.

The chain has TRBV6-1 and TRBJ1-1, with D possibly matching TRBD1 (5 bases). Germline V gene lookup returns CDR1 MNHNS and CDR2 SASEGT. This CDR3 comprises 15 residues. Trimming cost V 3 bases and J 1 base, with 12 bases left between them. CDR3 region: CASSDAGLGNTEAFF. The CDR3 nucleotides read TGTGCCAGCAGTGATGCGGGGCTGGGGAACACTGAAGCTTTCTTT.

The chain recombines TRBV6-5 with TRBJ1-6, with TRBD1 as a possible D gene (5 bases). Deletions cut 8 bases from V and 9 bases from J, with 11 bases between. The germline V gene encodes CDR1 MNHEY and CDR2 SVGAGI. The CDR3 is 12 amino acids. The CDR3 sequence: CASHSGGSPLHF. In DNA, the CDR3 is TGTGCCAGCCACAGCGGGGGTTCACCCCTCCACTTT.

The rearrangement uses TRBV7-9 and TRBJ2-1; 8 nucleotides line up with TRBD1. The CDR3 spans 16 residues. V lost 3 bases and J lost 5; bases outside the gene matches: 9. Germline CDR1 SEHNR, CDR2 FQNEAQ (reference sequence). The CDR3 here is CASSLGGQGIDNEQFF. The CDR3 DNA reads TGTGCCAGCAGCTTGGGAGGACAGGGAATCGACAATGAGCAGTTCTTC. Full variable domain (remainder filled in from reference TRBV7-9 and TRBJ2-1): DTGVSQNPRHKITKRGQNVTFRCDPISEHNRLYWYRQTLGQGPEFLTYFQNEAQLEKSRLLSDRFSAERPKGSFSTLEIQRTEQGDSAMYLCASSLGGQGIDNEQFFGPGTRLTVL.

CDR3 amino acids: CASSVGSNPSYNEQFF. The CDR3 region has the DNA TGTGCCAGCAGCGTTGGGAGTAATCCCTCCTACAATGAGCAGTTCTTC. The rearrangement joins TRBV9 to TRBJ2-1; possibly TRBD2 for D (5 bases). V was clipped by 2 bases and J by 0 bases, with 12 bases between them. The germline gives CDR1 SGDLS, CDR2 YYNGEE. There are 16 residues in the CDR3.

This sequence joins TRBV18 and TRBJ2-4; no clear D. The germline V gene encodes CDR1 KGHSH and CDR2 LQKENI. This CDR3 comprises 13 residues. Deletions cut 2 bases from V and 9 bases from J, with 11 bases between. The DNA of the CDR3 is TGTGCCAGCTCACCATGGGCCCTGGGCATTCAGTACTTC. Translated: CASSPWALGIQYF.

The V gene is TRBV29-1, the J gene TRBJ2-5; D unclear. Germline V CDR1 and CDR2: SQVTM, ANQGSEA. The V gene lost 6 bases and the J gene lost 3 bases, with 14 bases spanning the gap. The CDR3 has 13 amino acids. The CDR3 sequence is CSVPLQSEETQYF. CDR3 DNA: TGCAGCGTACCCCTCCAAAGCGAAGAGACCCAGTACTTC.

The chain couples TRBV27 to TRBJ2-5; 7 bases line up with TRBD1. CDR3 length: 14 residues. The V gene end was trimmed by 5 bases and the J gene end by 5 bases; junction bases not matched to a gene: 8. Germline-derived CDR1 and CDR2 are MNHEY and SMNVEV (reference sequence). CDR3: CASSATGARETQYF. The CDR3 DNA sequence: TGTGCCAGCAGTGCCACAGGGGCCCGCGAGACCCAGTACTTC.

The chain carries TRBV7-9 and TRBJ2-7, with 9 nucleotides matching TRBD2. There are 17 residues in the CDR3. Losses at the gene ends were 3 bases for V and 2 bases for J; bases not matched to a gene: 11. The germline CDR1 and CDR2 sequences are SEHNR and FQNEAQ (reference sequence). CDR3 nucleotide sequence: TGTGCCAGCAGCTTCCCCTCGCGCGGGAGGGCCACCTACGAGCAGTACTTC. It is translated as CASSFPSRGRATYEQYF.

The chain has TRBV9 and TRBJ1-2; TRBD1 matches 7 bases. The CDR3 consists of 14 residues. The trim removed 4 bases at V and 4 bases at J, leaving 7 bases unmatched. Germline V lookup: CDR1 SGDLS, CDR2 YYNGEE. The CDR3: CASSISGQSYGYTF. The CDR3, as DNA: TGTGCCAGCAGCATTTCGGGACAGTCCTATGGCTACACCTTC. Drawing the rest from reference TRBV9 and TRBJ1-2, the complete variable domain is DSGVTQTPKHLITATGQRVTLRCSPRSGDLSVYWYQQSLDQGLQFLIQYYNGEERAKGNILERFSAQQFPDLHSELNLSSLELGDSALYFCASSISGQSYGYTFGSGTRLTVV.

The V gene is TRBV5-1, the J gene TRBJ2-7; possibly TRBD1 for D (5 bases). CDR1 and CDR2 (germline): SGHRS, YFSETQ. This CDR3 is built from 15 residues. V lost 0 bases to trimming and J lost 5 bases, with 15 bases between them. The CDR3 DNA is TGCGCCAGCAGCTTGGTCCAGGGTAAAAGAAACGAGCAGTACTTC. Protein: CASSLVQGKRNEQYF.

V usage is TRBV28 and J usage is TRBJ2-3; 8 nucleotides align to TRBD2. The trim removed 8 bases at V and 3 bases at J, leaving 10 bases unmatched. Per the germline V gene, CDR1 is MDHEN and CDR2 is SYDVKM. The length of the CDR3 is 15 residues. This CDR3 is CASAGGGSRTDTQYF. CDR3 coding DNA: TGTGCCAGCGCCGGGGGGGGCAGCCGAACAGATACGCAGTATTTT.

The J gene is TRBJ2-3, the V gene TRBV15; TRBD2 might be the D (7 bases). This CDR3 spans 16 amino acids. Trimming removed 3 bases from V and 4 bases from J, with 17 bases in between. Germline values: CDR1 LNHNV, CDR2 YYDKDF (reference sequence). CDR3 nucleotide sequence: TGTGCCACCAGCAGGTCAATGGGGGGGCGCGCAGATACGCAGTATTTT. Translation gives CATSRSMGGRADTQYF.

The chain recombines TRBV9 with TRBJ1-5; D not resolved. CDR3 length equals 14 residues. The V gene lost 2 bases and the J gene lost 3 bases, with 9 bases spanning the gap. Germline V lookup: CDR1 SGDLS, CDR2 YYNGEE. DNA of the CDR3: TGTGCCAGCAGCGTTGACGGAGCCAATCAGCCCCAGCATTTT. Translating it yields CASSVDGANQPQHF.

The chain recombines TRBV5-4 with TRBJ2-5; TRBD2 aligns across 11 bases. Germline V CDR1 and CDR2: SGHNT, YYREEE (reference sequence). CDR3 length: 16 residues. V was clipped by 1 base and J by 5 bases; unmatched bases: 7. CDR3 sequence reads: CASSLFSASGRETQYF. CDR3 DNA sequence: TGTGCCAGCAGCTTGTTCTCGGCTAGCGGGAGGGAGACCCAGTACTTC.

The chain carries TRBV7-8 and TRBJ1-5; 9 nucleotides line up with TRBD1. Germline loops: CDR1 SGHVS, CDR2 FQNEAQ. This CDR3 contains 16 residues. Unmatched junction bases numbered 4, after V lost 1 base and J lost 3 bases. The CDR3 loop reads CASSLEGQGFNQPQHF. In nucleotides, the CDR3 is TGTGCCAGCAGCTTAGAGGGACAGGGTTTCAATCAGCCCCAGCATTTT.

CDR3 DNA sequence: TGTGCCAGCAGCAAACAGGGGGACACCGGGGAGCTGTTTTTT. Translated, it gives CASSKQGDTGELFF. V usage is TRBV9 and J usage is TRBJ2-2; 8 nucleotides agree with TRBD1. The CDR3 runs 14 residues. The germline V gene has CDR1 SGDLS and CDR2 YYNGEE. J was trimmed by 3 bases and V by 4 bases; bases with no gene match: 2. Supplemented by reference TRBV9 and TRBJ2-2, the full variable domain reads DSGVTQTPKHLITATGQRVTLRCSPRSGDLSVYWYQQSLDQGLQFLIQYYNGEERAKGNILERFSAQQFPDLHSELNLSSLELGDSALYFCASSKQGDTGELFFGEGSRLTVL.

This clone came up a few times. CDR3 sequence reads: CASSQASLASEQFF. The CDR3 DNA follows: TGCGCCAGCAGCCAAGCCTCACTAGCGTCCGAGCAGTTCTTC. The chain couples TRBV4-1 to TRBJ2-1, with 7 nucleotides matching TRBD2. The germline gives CDR1 MGHRA, CDR2 YSYEKL. The CDR3 spans 14 residues. Trimming removed 1 base from V and 10 bases from J; junction bases left unmatched: 7.

This chain connects TRBV2 to TRBJ2-1; 11 bases fit TRBD2. With V trimmed by 6 bases and J by 6 bases, 7 bases remained unmatched. The CDR3 has 15 amino acids. Per the germline V gene, CDR1 is SNHLY and CDR2 is FYNNEI. DNA of the CDR3: TGTGCCAGCAGGGTAGCGGGAGGGCCCTTCAATGAGCAGTTCTTC. Its protein product is CASRVAGGPFNEQFF.

The chain employs TRBV10-2 and TRBJ2-3; D is unclear. V lost 8 bases to trimming and J lost 1 base, with 13 bases between them. The CDR3 runs 14 residues. CDR1 WSHSY and CDR2 SAAADI come from the germline V gene. The CDR3 nucleotides read TGCGCCAGCGGCCTAGTTGTTGGCACAGATACGCAGTATTTT. It is translated as CASGLVVGTDTQYF.